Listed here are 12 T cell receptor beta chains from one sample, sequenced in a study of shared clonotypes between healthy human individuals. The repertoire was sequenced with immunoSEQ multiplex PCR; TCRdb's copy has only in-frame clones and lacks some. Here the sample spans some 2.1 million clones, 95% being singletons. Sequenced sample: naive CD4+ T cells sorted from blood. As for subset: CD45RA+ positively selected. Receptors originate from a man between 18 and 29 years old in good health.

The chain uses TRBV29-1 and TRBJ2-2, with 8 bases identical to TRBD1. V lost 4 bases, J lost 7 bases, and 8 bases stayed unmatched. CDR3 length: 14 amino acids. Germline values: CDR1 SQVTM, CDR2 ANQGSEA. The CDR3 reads CSVVQGASGGELFF. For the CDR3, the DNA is TGCAGCGTTGTCCAGGGGGCGTCTGGCGGGGAGCTGTTTTTT.

For the CDR3, the DNA is TGTGCCAGCAGCCCTTTAACAGGGTGGGGTGAGCAGTTCTTC. Translating gives CASSPLTGWGEQFF. This chain links TRBV6-1 with TRBJ2-1; possible D gene TRBD1, 6 bases. The CDR3 is 14 residues long. Germline CDR1 MNHNS, CDR2 SASEGT. The V gene lost 6 bases and the J gene lost 9 bases, with 18 bases spanning the gap.

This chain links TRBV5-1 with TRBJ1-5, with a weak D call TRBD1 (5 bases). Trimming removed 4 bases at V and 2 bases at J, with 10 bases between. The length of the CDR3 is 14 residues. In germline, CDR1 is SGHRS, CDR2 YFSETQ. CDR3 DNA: TGCGCCAGCAGCACGGAAGGGGGCAATCAGCCCCAGCATTTT. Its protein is CASSTEGGNQPQHF.

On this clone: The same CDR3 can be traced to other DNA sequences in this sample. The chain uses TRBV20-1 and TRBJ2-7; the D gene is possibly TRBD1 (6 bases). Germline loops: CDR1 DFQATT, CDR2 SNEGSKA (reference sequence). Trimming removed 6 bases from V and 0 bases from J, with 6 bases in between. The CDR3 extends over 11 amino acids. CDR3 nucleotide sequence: TGCAGTGCGGGACACTCCTACGAGCAGTACTTC. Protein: CSAGHSYEQYF.

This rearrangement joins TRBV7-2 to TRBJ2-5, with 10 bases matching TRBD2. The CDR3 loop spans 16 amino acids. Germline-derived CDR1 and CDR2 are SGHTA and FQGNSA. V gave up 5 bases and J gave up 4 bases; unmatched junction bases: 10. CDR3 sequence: CASSQGRAGGTETQYF. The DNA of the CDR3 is TGTGCCAGCAGCCAGGGCCGAGCGGGAGGGACAGAGACCCAGTACTTC.

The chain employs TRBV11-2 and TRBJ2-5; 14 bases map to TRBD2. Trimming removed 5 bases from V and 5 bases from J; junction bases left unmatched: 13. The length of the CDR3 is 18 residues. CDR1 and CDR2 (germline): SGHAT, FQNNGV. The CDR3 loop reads CASSPTRGLAGARETQYF. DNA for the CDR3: TGTGCCAGCAGCCCCACTCGGGGACTAGCGGGGGCCCGGGAGACCCAGTACTTC.

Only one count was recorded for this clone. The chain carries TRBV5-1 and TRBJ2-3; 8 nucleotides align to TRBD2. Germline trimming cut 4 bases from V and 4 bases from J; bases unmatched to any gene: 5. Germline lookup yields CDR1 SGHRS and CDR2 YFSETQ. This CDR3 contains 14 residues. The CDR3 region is CASSPGGPPDTQYF. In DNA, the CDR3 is TGCGCCAGCAGCCCGGGAGGGCCGCCAGATACGCAGTATTTT.

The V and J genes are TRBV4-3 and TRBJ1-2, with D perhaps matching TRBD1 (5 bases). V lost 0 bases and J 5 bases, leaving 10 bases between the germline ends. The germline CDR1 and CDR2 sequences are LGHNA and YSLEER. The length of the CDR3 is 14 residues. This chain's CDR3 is CASSQDLGVYGYTF. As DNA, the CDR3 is TGCGCCAGCAGCCAAGATCTGGGGGTTTATGGCTACACCTTC.

DNA of the CDR3: TGTGCCAGCAGCGGGAGTGTCCACGAGCAGTACTTC. Encoded protein: CASSGSVHEQYF. This chain joins TRBV5-5 and TRBJ2-7; D possibly corresponds to TRBD2 (5 bases). Per germline, CDR1 SGHKS and CDR2 YYEKEE (reference sequence). The CDR3 is 12 residues long. Trimming took 4 bases from V and 5 from J, leaving 10 bases between them.

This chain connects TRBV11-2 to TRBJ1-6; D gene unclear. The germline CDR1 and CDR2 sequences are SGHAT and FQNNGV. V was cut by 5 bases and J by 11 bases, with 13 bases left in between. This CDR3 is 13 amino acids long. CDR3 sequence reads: CASSPSVVTPLHF. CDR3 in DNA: TGTGCCAGCAGCCCGTCGGTAGTGACACCCCTCCACTTT.

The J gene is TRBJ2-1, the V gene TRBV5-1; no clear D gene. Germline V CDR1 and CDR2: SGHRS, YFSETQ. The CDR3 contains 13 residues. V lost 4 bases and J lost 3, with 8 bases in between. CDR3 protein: CASSETLYNEQFF. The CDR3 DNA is TGCGCCAGCAGCGAGACCCTCTACAATGAGCAGTTCTTC.

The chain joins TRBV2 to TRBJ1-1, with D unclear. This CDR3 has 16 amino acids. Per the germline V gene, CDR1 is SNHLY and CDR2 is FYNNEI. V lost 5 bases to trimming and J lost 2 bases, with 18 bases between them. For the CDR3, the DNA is TGTGCCAGCAGTTACCCGACCCCGGGGATAAACACTGAAGCTTTCTTT. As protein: CASSYPTPGINTEAFF.